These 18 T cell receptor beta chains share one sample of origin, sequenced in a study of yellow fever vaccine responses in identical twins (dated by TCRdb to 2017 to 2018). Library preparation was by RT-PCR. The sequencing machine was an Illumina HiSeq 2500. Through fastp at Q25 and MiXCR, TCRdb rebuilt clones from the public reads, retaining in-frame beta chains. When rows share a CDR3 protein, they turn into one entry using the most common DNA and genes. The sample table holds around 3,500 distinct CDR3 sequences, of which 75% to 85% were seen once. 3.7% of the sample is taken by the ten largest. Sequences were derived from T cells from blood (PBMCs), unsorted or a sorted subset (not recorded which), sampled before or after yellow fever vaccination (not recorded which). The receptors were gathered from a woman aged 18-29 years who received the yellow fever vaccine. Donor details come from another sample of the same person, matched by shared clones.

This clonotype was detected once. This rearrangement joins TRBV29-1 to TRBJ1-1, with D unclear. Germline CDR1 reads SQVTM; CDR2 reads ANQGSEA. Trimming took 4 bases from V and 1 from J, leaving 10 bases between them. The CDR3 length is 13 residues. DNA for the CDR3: TGCAGCGTTGTGTTGACCGAGAACACTGAAGCTTTCTTT. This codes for CSVVLTENTEAFF.

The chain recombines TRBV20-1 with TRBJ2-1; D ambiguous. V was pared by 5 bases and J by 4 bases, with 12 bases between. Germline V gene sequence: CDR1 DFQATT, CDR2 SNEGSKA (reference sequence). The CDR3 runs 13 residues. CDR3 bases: TGCAGTGCTCCGTACGGTGGGTACAATGAGCAGTTCTTC. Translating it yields CSAPYGGYNEQFF.

CDR3 protein: CASSLAFRGTQNTEAFF. The CDR3 DNA is TGTGCCAGCAGCTTAGCTTTCCGAGGGACTCAAAACACTGAAGCTTTCTTT. The chain carries TRBV7-9 and TRBJ1-1, with a tentative D call TRBD1 (5 bases). CDR1 and CDR2 (germline): SEHNR, FQNEAQ (reference sequence). Trimming stripped 0 bases from V and 2 bases from J, with 16 bases between. This CDR3 has 17 amino acids.

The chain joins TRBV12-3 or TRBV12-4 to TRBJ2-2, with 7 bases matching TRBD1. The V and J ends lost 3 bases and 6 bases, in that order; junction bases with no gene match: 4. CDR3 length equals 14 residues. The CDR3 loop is CASSFRQGPGELFF. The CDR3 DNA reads TGTGCCAGCAGTTTCCGACAGGGTCCCGGGGAGCTGTTTTTT.

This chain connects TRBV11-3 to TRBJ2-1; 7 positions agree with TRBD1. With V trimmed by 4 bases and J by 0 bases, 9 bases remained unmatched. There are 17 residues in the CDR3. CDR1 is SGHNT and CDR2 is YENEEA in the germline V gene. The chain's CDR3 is CASSSYRGWSSYNEQFF. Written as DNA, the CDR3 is TGTGCCAGCAGCTCCTACAGGGGCTGGAGCTCCTACAATGAGCAGTTCTTC.

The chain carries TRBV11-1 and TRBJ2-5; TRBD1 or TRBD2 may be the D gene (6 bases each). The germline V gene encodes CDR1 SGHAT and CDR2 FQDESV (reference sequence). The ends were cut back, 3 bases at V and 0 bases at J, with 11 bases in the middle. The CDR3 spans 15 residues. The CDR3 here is CASSLGAGNQETQYF. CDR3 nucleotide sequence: TGTGCCAGCAGCTTGGGGGCGGGGAACCAAGAGACCCAGTACTTC.

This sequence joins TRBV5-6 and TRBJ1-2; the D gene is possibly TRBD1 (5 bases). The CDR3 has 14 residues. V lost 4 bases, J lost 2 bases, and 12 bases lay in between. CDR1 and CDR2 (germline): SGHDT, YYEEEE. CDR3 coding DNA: TGTGCCAGCAGCCTGGGGCAAGGGAACTATGGCTACACCTTC. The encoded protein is CASSLGQGNYGYTF. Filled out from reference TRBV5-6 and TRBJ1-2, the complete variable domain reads DAGVTQSPTHLIKTRGQQVTLRCSPKSGHDTVSWYQQALGQGPQFIFQYYEEEERQRGNFPDRFSGHQFPNYSSELNVNALLLGDSALYLCASSLGQGNYGYTFGSGTRLTVV.

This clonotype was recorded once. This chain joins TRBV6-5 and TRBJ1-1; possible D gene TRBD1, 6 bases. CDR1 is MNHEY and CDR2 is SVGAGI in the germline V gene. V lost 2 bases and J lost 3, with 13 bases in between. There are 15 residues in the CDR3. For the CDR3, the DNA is TGTGCCAGCAGTTACGGGAACAGGGAGCACACTGAAGCTTTCTTT. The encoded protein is CASSYGNREHTEAFF.

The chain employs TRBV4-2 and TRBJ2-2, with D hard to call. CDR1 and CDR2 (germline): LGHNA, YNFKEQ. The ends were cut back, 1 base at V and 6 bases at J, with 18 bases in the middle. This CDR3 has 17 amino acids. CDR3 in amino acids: CASSQVPQSLGPGELFF. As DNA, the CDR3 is TGTGCCAGCAGCCAAGTCCCCCAGTCGTTGGGCCCCGGGGAGCTGTTTTTT.

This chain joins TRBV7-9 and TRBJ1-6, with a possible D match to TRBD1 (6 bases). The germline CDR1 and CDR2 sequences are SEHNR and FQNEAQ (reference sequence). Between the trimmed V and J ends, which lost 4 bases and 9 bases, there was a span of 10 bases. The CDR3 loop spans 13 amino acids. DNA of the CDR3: TGTGCCAGCAGCTCAGGGGATTTTTCACCCCTCCACTTT. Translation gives CASSSGDFSPLHF.

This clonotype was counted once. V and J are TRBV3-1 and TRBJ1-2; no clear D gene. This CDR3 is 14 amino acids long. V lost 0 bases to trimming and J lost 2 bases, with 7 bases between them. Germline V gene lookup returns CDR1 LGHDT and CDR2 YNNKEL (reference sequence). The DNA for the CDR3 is TGTGCCAGCAGCCAAGATCGACGGAACTATGGCTACACCTTC. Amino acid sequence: CASSQDRRNYGYTF.

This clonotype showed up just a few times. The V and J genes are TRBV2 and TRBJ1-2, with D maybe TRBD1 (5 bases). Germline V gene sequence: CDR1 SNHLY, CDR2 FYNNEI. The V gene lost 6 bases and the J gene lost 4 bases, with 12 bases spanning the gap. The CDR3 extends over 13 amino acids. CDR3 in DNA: TGTGCCAGCAGGAAACAGGAAGTCTATGGCTACACCTTC. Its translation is CASRKQEVYGYTF.

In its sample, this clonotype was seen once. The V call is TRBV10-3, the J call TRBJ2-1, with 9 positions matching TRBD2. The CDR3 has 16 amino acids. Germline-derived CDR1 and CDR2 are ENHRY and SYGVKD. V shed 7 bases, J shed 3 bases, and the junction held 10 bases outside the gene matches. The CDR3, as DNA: TGTGCCATCAAAGACGCGGCTAGCGGGGACTACAATGAGCAGTTCTTC. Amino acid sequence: CAIKDAASGDYNEQFF.

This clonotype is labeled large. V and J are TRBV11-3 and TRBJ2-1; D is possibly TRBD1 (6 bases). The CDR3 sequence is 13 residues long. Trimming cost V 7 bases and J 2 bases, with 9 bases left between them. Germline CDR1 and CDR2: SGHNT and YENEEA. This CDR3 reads CASKQGAYNEQFF. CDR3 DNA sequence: TGTGCCAGCAAACAGGGAGCCTACAATGAGCAGTTCTTC.

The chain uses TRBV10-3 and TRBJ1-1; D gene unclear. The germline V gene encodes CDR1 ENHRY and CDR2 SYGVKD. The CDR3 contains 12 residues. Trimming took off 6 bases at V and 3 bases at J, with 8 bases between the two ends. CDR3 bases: TGTGCCATCAGGGCGTGGGACACTGAAGCTTTCTTT. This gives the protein CAIRAWDTEAFF.

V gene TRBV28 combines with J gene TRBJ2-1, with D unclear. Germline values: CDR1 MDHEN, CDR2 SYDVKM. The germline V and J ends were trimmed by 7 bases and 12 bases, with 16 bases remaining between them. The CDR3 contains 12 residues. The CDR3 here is CASKSQHWWQFF. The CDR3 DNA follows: TGTGCCAGCAAGTCCCAGCATTGGTGGCAGTTCTTC.

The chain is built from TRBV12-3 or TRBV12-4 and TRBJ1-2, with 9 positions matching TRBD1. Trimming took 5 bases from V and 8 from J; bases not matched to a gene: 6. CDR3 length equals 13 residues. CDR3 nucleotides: TGTGCCAGCAGTCCTCCGGGACAGGGAGGCTACACCTTC. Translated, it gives CASSPPGQGGYTF.

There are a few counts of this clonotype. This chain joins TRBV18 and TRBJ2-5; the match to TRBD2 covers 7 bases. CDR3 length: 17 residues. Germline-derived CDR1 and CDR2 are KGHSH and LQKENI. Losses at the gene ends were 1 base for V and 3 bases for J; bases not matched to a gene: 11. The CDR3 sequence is CASSPHWPSGPEETQYF. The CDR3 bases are TGTGCCAGCTCACCACACTGGCCTAGCGGACCCGAAGAGACCCAGTACTTC.